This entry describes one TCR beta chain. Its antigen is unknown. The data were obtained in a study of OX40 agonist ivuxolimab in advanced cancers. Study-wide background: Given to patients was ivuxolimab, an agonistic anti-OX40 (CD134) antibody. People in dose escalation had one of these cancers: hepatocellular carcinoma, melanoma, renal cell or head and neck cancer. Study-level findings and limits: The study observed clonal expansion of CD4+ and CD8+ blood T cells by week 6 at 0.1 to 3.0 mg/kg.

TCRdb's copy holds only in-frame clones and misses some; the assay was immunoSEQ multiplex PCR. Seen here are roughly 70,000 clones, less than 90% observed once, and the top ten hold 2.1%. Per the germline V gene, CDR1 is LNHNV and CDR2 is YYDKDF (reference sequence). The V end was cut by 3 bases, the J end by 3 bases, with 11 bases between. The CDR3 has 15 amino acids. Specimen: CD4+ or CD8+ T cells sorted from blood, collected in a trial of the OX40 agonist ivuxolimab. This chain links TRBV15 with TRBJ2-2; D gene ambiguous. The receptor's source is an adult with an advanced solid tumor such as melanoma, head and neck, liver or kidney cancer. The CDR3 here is CATSSRGSDTGELFF. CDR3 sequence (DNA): TGTGCCACCAGCAGTAGAGGATCGGACACCGGGGAGCTGTTTTTT.